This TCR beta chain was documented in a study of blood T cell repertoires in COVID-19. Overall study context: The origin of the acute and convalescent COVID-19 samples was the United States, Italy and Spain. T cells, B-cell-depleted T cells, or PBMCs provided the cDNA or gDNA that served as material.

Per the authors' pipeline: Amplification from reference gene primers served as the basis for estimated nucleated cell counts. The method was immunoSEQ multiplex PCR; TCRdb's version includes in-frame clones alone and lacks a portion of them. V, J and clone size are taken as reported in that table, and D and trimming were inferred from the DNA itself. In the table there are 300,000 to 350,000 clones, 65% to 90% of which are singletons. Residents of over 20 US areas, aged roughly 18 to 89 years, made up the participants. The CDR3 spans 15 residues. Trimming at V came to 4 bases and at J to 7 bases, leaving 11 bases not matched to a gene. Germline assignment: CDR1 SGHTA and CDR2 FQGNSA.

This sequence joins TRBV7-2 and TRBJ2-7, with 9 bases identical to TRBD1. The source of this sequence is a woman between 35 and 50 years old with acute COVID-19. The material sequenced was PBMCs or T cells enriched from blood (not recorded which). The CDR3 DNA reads TGTGCCAGCAGCTCCGAGGGACAGGGCTCCGTGGAGCAGTACTTC. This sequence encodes CASSSEGQGSVEQYF.